The source of this T cell receptor beta chain is a study of blood T cell repertoires in COVID-19. The CDR3 extends over 14 amino acids. V lost 3 bases and J 6 bases, leaving 12 bases between the germline ends. Looked up from germline, CDR1 is MDHEN and CDR2 is SYDVKM. Assay: immunoSEQ multiplex PCR; the TCRdb copy retains only in-frame clones and omits some. In the table there are roughly 350,000 clones, under 95% of which are singletons. This TCR came from a woman aged 18-29 years who had recovered from COVID-19. The chain links TRBV28 to TRBJ1-3; D may be TRBD1 (6 bases). The sequencing sample was made of peripheral blood. The CDR3 spells CASSLWQGLNTIYF. The DNA for the CDR3 is TGTGCCAGCAGTTTGTGGCAGGGGCTAAACACCATATATTTT.